This TCR beta chain was sequenced for a study of CD8+ T cells in alopecia areata. The authors extracted RNA and reverse transcribed it into cDNA as the sequencing template. Repertoires were generated with immunoSEQ multiplex PCR, while TCRdb's copy carries only in-frame clones and drops some. The top ten clones hold about 51% of a sample with 50,000 to 80,000 clones, roughly 47% of them seen once. The germline gives CDR1 LNHDA, CDR2 SQIVND (reference sequence). The CDR3 totals 16 residues. Between the trimmed V and J ends, which lost 6 bases and 3 bases, there was a span of 18 bases. Notes on the study in general: More clonal than normal scalp was lesional scalp, particularly alopecia totalis/universalis.

This clone was recorded a few times. Its antigen is not identified. The V gene is TRBV19, the J gene TRBJ2-4; D might be TRBD1 (5 bases). The clonotype was recovered from a human donor with alopecia areata. Material: NKG2D-low CD8+ T cells sorted from blood. This CDR3 reads CASSVGARAYKNIQYF. The CDR3 region has the DNA TGTGCCAGTAGCGTAGGGGCCAGAGCCTACAAAAACATTCAGTACTTC.